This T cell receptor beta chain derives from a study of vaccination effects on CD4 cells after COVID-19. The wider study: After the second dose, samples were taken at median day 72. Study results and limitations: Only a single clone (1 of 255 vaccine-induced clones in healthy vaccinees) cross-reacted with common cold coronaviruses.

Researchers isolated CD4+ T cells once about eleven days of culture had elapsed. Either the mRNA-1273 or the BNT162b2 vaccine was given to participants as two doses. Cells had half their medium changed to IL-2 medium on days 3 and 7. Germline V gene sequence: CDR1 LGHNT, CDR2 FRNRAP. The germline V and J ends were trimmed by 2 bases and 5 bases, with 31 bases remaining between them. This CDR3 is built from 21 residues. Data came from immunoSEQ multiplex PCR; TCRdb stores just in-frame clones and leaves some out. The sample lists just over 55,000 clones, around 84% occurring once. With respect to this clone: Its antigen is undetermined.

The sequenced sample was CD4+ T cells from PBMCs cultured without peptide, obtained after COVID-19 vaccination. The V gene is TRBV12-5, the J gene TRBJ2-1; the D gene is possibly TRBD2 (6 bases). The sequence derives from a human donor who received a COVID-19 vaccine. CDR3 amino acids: CASGLIGVAAYSFQKDNEQFF. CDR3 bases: TGTGCTAGTGGTTTGATCGGTGTAGCGGCCTATTCGTTCCAGAAAGACAATGAGCAGTTCTTC.